The 13 T cell receptor beta chains below come from one sample, sequenced in a study of graft-versus-host responses after intestinal transplantation. The table came from immunoSEQ multiplex PCR; TCRdb's copy has only in-frame clones and leaves some out. This table has under 90,000 clones, under 95% appearing once. Their antigens remain unidentified. Source: unstimulated CD4+ T cells sorted from spleen or lymph node cells, taken before transplant. These receptors all come from a human donor who was the organ donor for an intestinal transplant.

About this clone itself: Other DNA sequences in this sample translate to the same CDR3. The chain links TRBV5-6 to TRBJ1-1; 10 bases are a match to TRBD1. Germline lookup yields CDR1 SGHDT and CDR2 YYEEEE. CDR3 length: 16 residues. V was pared by 4 bases and J by 5 bases, with 11 bases of the junction left unmatched. The CDR3, as DNA: TGTGCCAGCAGCCTGACAGGGGGCGAAGTTTGGACTGAAGCTTTCTTT. As protein: CASSLTGGEVWTEAFF.

This chain uses TRBV30 with TRBJ2-7, with a tentative D call TRBD2 (5 bases). The CDR3 runs to 14 residues. The V gene lost 2 bases and the J gene lost 1 base, with 12 bases spanning the gap. Germline V gene data show CDR1 as GTSNPN and CDR2 as SVGIG (reference sequence). The chain's CDR3 is CAWSPVPGSYEQYF. CDR3 DNA: TGTGCCTGGAGTCCCGTACCGGGGTCCTACGAGCAGTACTTC.

This clone was observed once. The chain recombines TRBV19 with TRBJ2-1; TRBD2 matches 8 bases. The CDR3 extends over 13 amino acids. Germline CDR1 is LNHDA and CDR2 is SQIVND (reference sequence). V trimming: 3 bases; J trimming: 14 bases; junction bases outside the gene matches: 9. The CDR3: CASSISPGLGEFF. The DNA for the CDR3 is TGTGCCAGTAGTATCTCGCCGGGACTAGGGGAGTTCTTC.

This chain connects TRBV15 to TRBJ1-1; 7 bases are a match to TRBD1. V was pared by 2 bases and J by 0 bases, with 3 bases of the junction left unmatched. Germline lookup yields CDR1 LNHNV and CDR2 YYDKDF (reference sequence). The CDR3 runs 15 residues. This CDR3 is CATSRTGAMNTEAFF. The CDR3 DNA sequence: TGTGCCACCAGCAGAACAGGGGCCATGAACACTGAAGCTTTCTTT.

The V gene is TRBV6-1, the J gene TRBJ2-1; 9 bases agree with TRBD1. CDR3 length: 15 residues. V was pared by 2 bases and J by 7 bases, with 6 bases of the junction left unmatched. Germline V lookup: CDR1 MNHNS, CDR2 SASEGT. DNA for the CDR3: TGTGCCAGCAGTGAATCGGGGACAGGGTGGAATGAGCAGTTCTTC. Protein product: CASSESGTGWNEQFF.

This rearrangement joins TRBV5-1 to TRBJ2-3; maybe TRBD2 (6 bases). CDR3 length equals 14 residues. CDR1 is SGHRS and CDR2 is YFSETQ in the germline V gene. Trimming removed 4 bases from V and 1 base from J, with 10 bases in between. CDR3: CASSRELRTDTQYF. As DNA, the CDR3 is TGCGCCAGCAGCCGGGAGCTCCGCACAGATACGCAGTATTTT.

The V and J genes are TRBV13 and TRBJ1-2, with D perhaps matching TRBD1 (6 bases). The V end was cut by 4 bases, the J end by 6 bases, with 21 bases between. CDR3 length: 16 amino acids. Germline-derived CDR1 and CDR2 are PRHDT and FYEKMQ (reference sequence). The CDR3 DNA sequence: TGTGCCAGCAGCTCCCCTAAGGCGGCAGGGGAAGATGGCTACACCTTC. This translates into CASSSPKAAGEDGYTF.

The genes are TRBV5-5 and TRBJ2-5; no firm D call. The CDR3 is 13 residues long. The V end lost 2 bases, the J end lost 1 base, and 6 bases lay between the germline ends. Germline loops: CDR1 SGHKS, CDR2 YYEKEE (reference sequence). The DNA of the CDR3 is TGTGCCAGCAGCTTTAGTAGCCAAGAGACCCAGTACTTC. Its translation: CASSFSSQETQYF.

This chain links TRBV7-9 with TRBJ2-7, with D possibly being TRBD2 (6 bases). Germline loops: CDR1 SEHNR, CDR2 FQNEAQ (reference sequence). Trimming stripped 6 bases from V and 0 bases from J, with 15 bases between. The CDR3 is 15 amino acids. Here the CDR3 DNA reads TGTGCCAGCAGTTCAATCCGGGACTTCTCCTACGAGCAGTACTTC. Amino acids: CASSSIRDFSYEQYF.

The genes are TRBV18 and TRBJ2-4, with D possibly being TRBD1 (5 bases). The CDR3 loop spans 14 amino acids. V was cut by 4 bases and J by 5 bases, with 12 bases left in between. The V gene's germline CDR1 is KGHSH and CDR2 LQKENI. This CDR3 is CASSLNRIENIQYF. The CDR3 DNA is TGTGCCAGCTCACTCAACAGGATAGAAAACATTCAGTACTTC.

This sequence joins TRBV7-3 and TRBJ2-4, with 8 bases that match TRBD1. Germline trimming cut 5 bases from V and 8 bases from J; bases unmatched to any gene: 8. The CDR3 consists of 14 residues. Germline V lookup: CDR1 SGHTA, CDR2 FQGTGA. This CDR3 is CASSLRGRGDIQYF. CDR3 nucleotide sequence: TGTGCCAGCAGCCTCAGGGGGCGAGGGGACATTCAGTACTTC.

This chain joins TRBV19 and TRBJ1-3; 7 bases fit TRBD1. The germline gives CDR1 LNHDA, CDR2 SQIVND (reference sequence). V lost 4 bases, J lost 0 bases, and 0 bases stayed unmatched. This CDR3 region has 14 residues. CDR3 loop: CASSTGGSGNTIYF. Written as DNA, the CDR3 is TGTGCCAGTAGTACAGGGGGCTCTGGAAACACCATATATTTT.

The CDR3 DNA sequence: TGTGCCAGCTCGCCGGGACAGGGGGCTGAAGCTTTCTTT. It is translated as CASSPGQGAEAFF. The V call is TRBV18, the J call TRBJ1-1; 11 bases match TRBD1. The trim removed 6 bases at V and 6 bases at J, leaving 3 bases unmatched. The CDR3 runs to 13 residues. Germline CDR1 is KGHSH and CDR2 is LQKENI.